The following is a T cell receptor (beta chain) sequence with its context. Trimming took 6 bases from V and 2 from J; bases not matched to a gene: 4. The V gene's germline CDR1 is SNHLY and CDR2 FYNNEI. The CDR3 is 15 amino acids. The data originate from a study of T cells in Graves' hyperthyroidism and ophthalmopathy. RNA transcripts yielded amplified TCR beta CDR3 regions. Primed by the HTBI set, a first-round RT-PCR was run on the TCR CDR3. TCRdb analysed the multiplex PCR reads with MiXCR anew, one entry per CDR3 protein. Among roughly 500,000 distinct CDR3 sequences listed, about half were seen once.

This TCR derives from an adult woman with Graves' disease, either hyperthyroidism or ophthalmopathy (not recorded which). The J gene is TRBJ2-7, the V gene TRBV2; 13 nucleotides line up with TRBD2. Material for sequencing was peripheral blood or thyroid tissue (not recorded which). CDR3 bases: TGTGCCAGCAGGCCGACTAGCGGGAGGACCTACGAGCAGTACTTC. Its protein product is CASRPTSGRTYEQYF.